The clone carrying this TCR beta chain occurred once. Antigen: not known. The sample is drawn from a study of PD-1 blockade in classical Hodgkin lymphoma. Study details: Administration of nivolumab to patients was at 3 mg/kg intravenously every 2 weeks.

Overall study findings and caveats: The causes of the repertoire differences, possibly disease activity or prior therapy, remain undefined. Similar baseline diversity was found in complete responders and newly diagnosed patients. Newly diagnosed patients reportedly had lower baseline TCR diversity than healthy donors.

Sample time point: cycle 4 day 1 (C4D1), after 6 weeks of nivolumab. All trial patients relapsed after autologous stem cell transplantation. Profiling relied on immunoSEQ multiplex PCR, and the TCRdb table lists in-frame clones only, not all of them. The sample has 21,000 or so clones, more than 75% seen once. This TCR came from a human donor with classical Hodgkin lymphoma. Sequencing used peripheral blood mononuclear cells (PBMCs), obtained before the fourth cycle of nivolumab.

The CDR3 spells CASSLETGYNEQFF. CDR3 bases: TGCGCCAGCAGCTTGGAGACAGGATACAATGAGCAGTTCTTC. This chain links TRBV5-1 with TRBJ2-1, with D maybe TRBD1 (6 bases). The CDR3 is 14 residues long. Trimming pared 0 bases from V and 4 bases from J, leaving 8 bases between. The germline V gene has CDR1 SGHRS and CDR2 YFSETQ.